This TCR beta chain came from a study of blood T cells in healthy people across ages. The CDR3 spans 16 residues. Per germline, CDR1 LGHNA and CDR2 YNFKEQ. V shed 4 bases and J 2 bases; nucleotides not matched to a gene: 7. Combining a sample-barcoded 5' primer with a J-beta primer mix, a second PCR ran for about 7 to 12 cycles. TCRdb ran MiXCR on the 5' RACE reads and lists one entry per CDR3 protein. Altogether roughly 1,500,000 distinct CDR3 sequences are present, roughly 40% being singletons, with the ten largest covering roughly 7.9%. No fewer than 6 micrograms of total RNA were isolated from every sample.

The receptor was derived from a woman under 30 in good health. J is TRBJ2-7 and V is TRBV4-2; 11 nucleotides line up with TRBD1. Sequenced material: blood. CDR3 region: CASSPLLGQGAYEQYF. The CDR3, as DNA: TGTGCCAGCAGCCCGCTTTTGGGACAGGGGGCCTACGAGCAGTACTTC.